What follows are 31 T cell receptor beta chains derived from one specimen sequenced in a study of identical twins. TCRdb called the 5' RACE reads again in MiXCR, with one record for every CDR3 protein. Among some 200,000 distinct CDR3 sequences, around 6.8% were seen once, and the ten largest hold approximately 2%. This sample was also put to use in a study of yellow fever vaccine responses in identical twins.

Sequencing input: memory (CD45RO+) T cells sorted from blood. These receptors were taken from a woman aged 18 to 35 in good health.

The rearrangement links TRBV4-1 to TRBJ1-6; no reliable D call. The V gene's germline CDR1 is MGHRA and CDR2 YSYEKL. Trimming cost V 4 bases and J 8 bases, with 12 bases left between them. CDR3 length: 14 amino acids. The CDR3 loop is CASSPGRTYSPLHF. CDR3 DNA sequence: TGCGCCAGCAGCCCGGGGAGGACCTATTCACCCCTCCACTTT.

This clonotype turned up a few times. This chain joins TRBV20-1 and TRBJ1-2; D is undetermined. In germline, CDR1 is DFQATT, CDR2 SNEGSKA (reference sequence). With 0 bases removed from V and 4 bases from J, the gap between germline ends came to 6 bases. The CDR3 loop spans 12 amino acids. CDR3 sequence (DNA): TGCAGTGCTAGAGAAGGTTCCTATGGCTACACCTTC. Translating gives CSAREGSYGYTF.

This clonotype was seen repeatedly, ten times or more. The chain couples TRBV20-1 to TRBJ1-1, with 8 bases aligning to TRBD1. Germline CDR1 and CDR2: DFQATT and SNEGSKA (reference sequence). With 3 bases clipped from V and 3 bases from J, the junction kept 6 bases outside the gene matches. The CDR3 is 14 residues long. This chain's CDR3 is CSASSGGMYTEAFF. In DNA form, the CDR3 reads TGCAGTGCTAGTTCAGGGGGCATGTACACTGAAGCTTTCTTT.

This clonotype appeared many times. DNA of the CDR3: TGCGCCAGCAGCCGCACCGGGACAGGAATCAATGAGCAGTTCTTC. As protein: CASSRTGTGINEQFF. This sequence joins TRBV5-1 and TRBJ2-1, with 8 positions matching TRBD1. Losses at the gene ends were 4 bases for V and 6 bases for J; bases not matched to a gene: 9. The germline V gene encodes CDR1 SGHRS and CDR2 YFSETQ. The CDR3 loop spans 15 amino acids.

Here the CDR3 DNA reads TGTGCCATCAGTGGTCAGGAAGGGGGAGGCTCCTACGAGCAGTACTTC. Protein product: CAISGQEGGGSYEQYF. J is TRBJ2-7 and V is TRBV10-3; D may be TRBD1 or TRBD2 (6 bases each). V lost 4 bases to trimming and J lost 0 bases, with 16 bases between them. Germline V gene sequence: CDR1 ENHRY, CDR2 SYGVKD. The length of the CDR3 is 16 residues.

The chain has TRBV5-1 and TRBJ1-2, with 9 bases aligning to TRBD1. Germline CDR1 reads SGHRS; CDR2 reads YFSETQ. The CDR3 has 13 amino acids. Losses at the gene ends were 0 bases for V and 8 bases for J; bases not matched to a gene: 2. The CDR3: CASSLGTGEGYTF. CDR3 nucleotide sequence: TGCGCCAGCAGCTTGGGGACAGGGGAAGGCTACACCTTC.

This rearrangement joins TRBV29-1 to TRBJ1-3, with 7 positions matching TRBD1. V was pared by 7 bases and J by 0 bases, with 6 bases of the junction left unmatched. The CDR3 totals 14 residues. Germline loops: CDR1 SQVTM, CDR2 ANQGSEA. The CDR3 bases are TGCAGCGCTCTCCGGGACAGCTCTGGAAACACCATATATTTT. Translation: CSALRDSSGNTIYF.

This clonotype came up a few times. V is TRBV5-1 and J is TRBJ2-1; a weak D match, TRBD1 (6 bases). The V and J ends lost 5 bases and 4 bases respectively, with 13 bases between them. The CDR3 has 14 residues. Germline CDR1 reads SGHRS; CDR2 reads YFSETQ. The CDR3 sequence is CASRVIGGYNEQFF. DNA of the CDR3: TGCGCCAGCAGGGTAATAGGGGGTTACAATGAGCAGTTCTTC.

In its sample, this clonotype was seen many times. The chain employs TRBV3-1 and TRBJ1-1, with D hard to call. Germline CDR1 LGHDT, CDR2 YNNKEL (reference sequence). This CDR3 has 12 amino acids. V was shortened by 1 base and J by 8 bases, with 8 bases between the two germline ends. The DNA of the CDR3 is TGTGCCAGCAGCCAAGGATCCGGAGAAGCTTTCTTT. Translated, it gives CASSQGSGEAFF.

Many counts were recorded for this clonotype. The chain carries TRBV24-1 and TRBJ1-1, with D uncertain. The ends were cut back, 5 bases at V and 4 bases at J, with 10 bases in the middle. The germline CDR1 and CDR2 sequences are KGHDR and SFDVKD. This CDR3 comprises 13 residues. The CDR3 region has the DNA TGTGCCACCAGTGCTCTTTTCGGCACTGAAGCTTTCTTT. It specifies CATSALFGTEAFF.

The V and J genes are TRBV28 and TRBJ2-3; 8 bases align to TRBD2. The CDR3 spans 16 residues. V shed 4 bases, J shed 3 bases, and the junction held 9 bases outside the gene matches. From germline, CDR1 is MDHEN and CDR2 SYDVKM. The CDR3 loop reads CASSSSGSGNTDTQYF. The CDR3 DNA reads TGTGCCAGCAGTTCCTCGGGTAGCGGGAATACAGATACGCAGTATTTT.

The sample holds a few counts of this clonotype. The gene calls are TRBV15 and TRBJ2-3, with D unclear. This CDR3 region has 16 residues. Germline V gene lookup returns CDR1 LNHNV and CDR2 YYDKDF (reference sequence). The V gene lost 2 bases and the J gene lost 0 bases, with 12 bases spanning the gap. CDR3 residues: CATSRKSKGSTDTQYF. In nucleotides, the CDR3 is TGTGCCACCAGCAGAAAGTCAAAAGGGAGCACAGATACGCAGTATTTT.

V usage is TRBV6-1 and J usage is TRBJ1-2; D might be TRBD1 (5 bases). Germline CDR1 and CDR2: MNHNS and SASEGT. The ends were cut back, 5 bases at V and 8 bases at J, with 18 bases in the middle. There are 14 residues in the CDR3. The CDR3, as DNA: TGTGCCAGCAGTCCAAAAGGGCTGGGGGGAGGCTACACCTTC. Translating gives CASSPKGLGGGYTF.

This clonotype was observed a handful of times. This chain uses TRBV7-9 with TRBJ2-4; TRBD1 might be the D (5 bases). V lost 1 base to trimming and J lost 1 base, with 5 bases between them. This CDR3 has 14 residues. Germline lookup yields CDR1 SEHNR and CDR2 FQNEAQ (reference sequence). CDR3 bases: TGTGCCAGCAGCTTAGACAGGGCCAAAAACATTCAGTACTTC. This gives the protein CASSLDRAKNIQYF.

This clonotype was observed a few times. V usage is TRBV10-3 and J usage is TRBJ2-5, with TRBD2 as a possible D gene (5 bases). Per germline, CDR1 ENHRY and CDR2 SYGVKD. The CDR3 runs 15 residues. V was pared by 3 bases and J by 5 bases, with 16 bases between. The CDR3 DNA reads TGTGCCATCAGTGATCCCGGACGGACTGGGGAGACCCAGTACTTC. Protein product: CAISDPGRTGETQYF.

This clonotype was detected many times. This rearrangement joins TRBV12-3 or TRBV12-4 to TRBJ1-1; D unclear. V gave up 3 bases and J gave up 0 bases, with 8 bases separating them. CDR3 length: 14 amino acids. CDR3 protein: CASSFNGMNTEAFF. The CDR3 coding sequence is TGTGCCAGCAGTTTTAACGGCATGAACACTGAAGCTTTCTTT.

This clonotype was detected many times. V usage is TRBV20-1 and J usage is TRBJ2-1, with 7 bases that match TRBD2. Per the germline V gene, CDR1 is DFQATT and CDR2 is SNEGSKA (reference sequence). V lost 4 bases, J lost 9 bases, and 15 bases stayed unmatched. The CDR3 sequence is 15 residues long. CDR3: CSANPAGSKVIEQFF. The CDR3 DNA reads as TGCAGTGCTAATCCAGCGGGATCAAAGGTAATTGAGCAGTTCTTC.

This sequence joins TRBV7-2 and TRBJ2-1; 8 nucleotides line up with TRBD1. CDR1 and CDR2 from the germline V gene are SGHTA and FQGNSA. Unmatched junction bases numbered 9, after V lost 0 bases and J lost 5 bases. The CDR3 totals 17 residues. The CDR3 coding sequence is TGTGCCAGCAGCTTAGCTCCGGACAGGGTGGTAGACAATGAGCAGTTCTTC. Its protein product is CASSLAPDRVVDNEQFF. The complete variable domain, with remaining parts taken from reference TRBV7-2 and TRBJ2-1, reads GAGVSQSPSNKVTEKGKDVELRCDPISGHTALYWYRQSLGQGLEFLIYFQGNSAPDKSGLPSDRFSAERTGGSVSTLTIQRTQQEDSAVYLCASSLAPDRVVDNEQFFGPGTRLTVL.

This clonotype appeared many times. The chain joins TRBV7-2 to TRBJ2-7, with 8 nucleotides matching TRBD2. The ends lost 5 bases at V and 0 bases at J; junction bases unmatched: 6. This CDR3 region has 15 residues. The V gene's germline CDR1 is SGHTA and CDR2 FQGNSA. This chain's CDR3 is CASSRRSGSSYEQYF. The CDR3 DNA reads TGTGCCAGCAGCCGGAGAAGCGGGAGCTCCTACGAGCAGTACTTC.

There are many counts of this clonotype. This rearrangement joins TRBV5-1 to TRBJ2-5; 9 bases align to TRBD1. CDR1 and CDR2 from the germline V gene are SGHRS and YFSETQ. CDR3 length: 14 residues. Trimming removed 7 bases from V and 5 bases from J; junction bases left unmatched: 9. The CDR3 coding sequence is TGCGCCAGCGATTGGGACAGGGCCAGCGAGACCCAGTACTTC. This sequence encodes CASDWDRASETQYF.

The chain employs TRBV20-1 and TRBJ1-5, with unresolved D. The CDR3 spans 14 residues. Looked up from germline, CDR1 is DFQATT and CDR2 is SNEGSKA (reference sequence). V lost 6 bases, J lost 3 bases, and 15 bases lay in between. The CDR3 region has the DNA TGCAGTGCCGCAAAAGGTCATAACAATCAGCCCCAGCATTTT. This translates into CSAAKGHNNQPQHF.

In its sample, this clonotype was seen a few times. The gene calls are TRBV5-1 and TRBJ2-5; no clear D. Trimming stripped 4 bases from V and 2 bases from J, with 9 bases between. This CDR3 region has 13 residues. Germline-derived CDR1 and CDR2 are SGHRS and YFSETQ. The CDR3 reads CASSGSEQETQYF. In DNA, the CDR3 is TGCGCCAGCAGCGGGTCCGAGCAAGAGACCCAGTACTTC. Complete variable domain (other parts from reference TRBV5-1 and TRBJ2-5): KAGVTQTPRYLIKTRGQQVTLSCSPISGHRSVSWYQQTPGQGLQFLFEYFSETQRNKGNFPGRFSGRQFSNSRSEMNVSTLELGDSALYLCASSGSEQETQYFGPGTRLLVL.

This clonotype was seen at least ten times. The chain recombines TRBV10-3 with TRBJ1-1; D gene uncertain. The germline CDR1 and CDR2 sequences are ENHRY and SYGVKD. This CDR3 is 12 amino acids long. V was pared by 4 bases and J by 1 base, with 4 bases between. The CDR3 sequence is CAISVENTEAFF. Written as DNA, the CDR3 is TGTGCCATCAGTGTGGAGAACACTGAAGCTTTCTTT.

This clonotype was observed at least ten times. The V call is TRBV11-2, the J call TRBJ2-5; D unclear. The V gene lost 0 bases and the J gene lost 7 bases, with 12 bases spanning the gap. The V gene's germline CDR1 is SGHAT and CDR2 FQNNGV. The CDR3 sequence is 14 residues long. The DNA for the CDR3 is TGTGCCAGCAGCTTAGATCTGAGTGGAGTGACCCAGTACTTC. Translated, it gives CASSLDLSGVTQYF.

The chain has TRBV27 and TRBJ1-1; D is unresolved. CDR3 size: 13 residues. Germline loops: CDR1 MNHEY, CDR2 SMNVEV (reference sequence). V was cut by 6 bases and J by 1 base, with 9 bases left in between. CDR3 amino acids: CASRMGENTEAFF. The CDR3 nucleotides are TGTGCCAGCAGGATGGGAGAGAACACTGAAGCTTTCTTT.

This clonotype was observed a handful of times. The DNA of the CDR3 is TGCGCCAGCAGCTTGGGCGACAGGGGTTCCGAGCAGTACTTC. It translates to CASSLGDRGSEQYF. The gene calls are TRBV5-1 and TRBJ2-7, with 8 positions matching TRBD1. Germline V gene data show CDR1 as SGHRS and CDR2 as YFSETQ. J was trimmed by 6 bases and V by 0 bases; bases with no gene match: 5. This CDR3 comprises 14 residues.

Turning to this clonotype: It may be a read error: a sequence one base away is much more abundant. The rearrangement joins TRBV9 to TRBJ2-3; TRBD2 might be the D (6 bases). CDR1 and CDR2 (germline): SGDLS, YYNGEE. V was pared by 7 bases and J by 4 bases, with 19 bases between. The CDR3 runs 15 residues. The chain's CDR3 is CASGWGQLAPDTQYF. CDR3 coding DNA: TGTGCCAGCGGCTGGGGCCAACTAGCCCCAGATACGCAGTATTTT.

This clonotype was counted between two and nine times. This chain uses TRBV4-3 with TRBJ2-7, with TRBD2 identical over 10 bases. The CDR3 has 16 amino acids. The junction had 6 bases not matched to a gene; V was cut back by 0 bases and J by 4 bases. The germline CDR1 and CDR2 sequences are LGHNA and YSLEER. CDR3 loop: CASSQDLRLAGYEQYF. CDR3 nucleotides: TGCGCCAGCAGCCAAGATCTGAGACTAGCGGGTTACGAGCAGTACTTC.

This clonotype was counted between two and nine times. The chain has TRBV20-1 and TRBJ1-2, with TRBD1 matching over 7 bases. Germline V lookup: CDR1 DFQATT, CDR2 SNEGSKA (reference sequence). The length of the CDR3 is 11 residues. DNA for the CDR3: TGCAGCGCGACAGGGTATTATGGCTACACCTTC. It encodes CSATGYYGYTF.

CDR3 DNA sequence: TGCAGTGCTATTGCCCCTTCGGGGTACGAGCAGTACTTC. It yields the protein CSAIAPSGYEQYF. The V gene is TRBV20-1, the J gene TRBJ2-7; D possibly corresponds to TRBD2 (5 bases). This CDR3 spans 13 amino acids. V gave up 4 bases and J gave up 4 bases, with 14 bases separating them. Germline V gives CDR1 DFQATT, CDR2 SNEGSKA (reference sequence).

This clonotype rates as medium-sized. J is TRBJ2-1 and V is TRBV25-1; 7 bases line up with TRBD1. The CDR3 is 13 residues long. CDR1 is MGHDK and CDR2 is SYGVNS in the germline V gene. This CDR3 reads CASGTATYNEQFF. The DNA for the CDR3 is TGTGCTTCCGGGACAGCCACCTACAATGAGCAGTTCTTC.